These T cell receptor beta chains were read from a single sample in a study of PD-L1 blockade in urothelial cancer. Clones were sequenced by immunoSEQ multiplex PCR, and TCRdb holds only the in-frame ones, with some missing. The table has tens of thousands of clones, about 86% seen once. The source was PBMCs, collected around atezolizumab (anti-PD-L1) treatment. The source is a man aged 45-65 years with urothelial cancer. Each CDR3 is given with its conserved first and last residue. The D gene is left open where the match is weak. Some rows mark clone size as missing; the rest say once, few, many or name a class of expanded clone.

>.|.|TRBJ1-5|TRBV6-5
TGTGCCAGCAGTTACTCCCGGGATCAGCCCCAGCATTTT
CASSYSRDQPQHF
>.|.|TRBJ1-1|TRBV5-4
TGTGCCAGCAGCTTCGCCCGACATATCAACACTGAAGCTTTCTTT
CASSFARHINTEAFF
>TRBD2|.|TRBJ2-7|TRBV7-6
TGTGCCAGCAGCTCGCGGACTAGCGGGAGGGGCTCCTACGAGCAGTACTTC
CASSSRTSGRGSYEQYF
>.|.|TRBJ1-1|TRBV28
TGTGCCAGCAGTTTACGGACAGAGAACACTGAAGCTTTCTTT
CASSLRTENTEAFF
>TRBD1|.|TRBJ1-5|TRBV6-1
TGTGCCAGCAGGGAAAGGACAGGGTTCGGTAGCAATCAGCCCCAGCATTTT
CASRERTGFGSNQPQHF
>TRBD2|.|TRBJ2-6|TRBV11-2
TGTGCCAGCAGCGGCCGACTAGCGGCTCCCTCTGGGGCCAACGTCCTGACTTTC
CASSGRLAAPSGANVLTF
>TRBD2|.|TRBJ2-7|TRBV4-1
TGCGCCAGCAGCCAAGGCCTGGGGGCGGGAGGGCCAACTCTAGAGCAGTACTTC
CASSQGLGAGGPTLEQYF
>TRBD2|.|TRBJ2-1|TRBV6-6
TGTGCCACCGGGACTAGCGGGAACAACAATGAGCAGTTCTTC
CATGTSGNNNEQFF
>TRBD1|.|TRBJ1-5|TRBV6-1
TGTGCCAGCAGTGAAAGACAGGGGAATCAGCCCCAGCATTTT
CASSERQGNQPQHF
>.|.|TRBJ2-6|TRBV5-1
TGCGCCAGCAGCTCGCTCCCCCTCCAGGGGACTGGGGCCAACGTCCTGACTTTC
CASSSLPLQGTGANVLTF
>.|.|TRBJ2-6|TRBV5-4
TGTGCCAGCAGCTACTTCCCAGGGGTAGGGGCCAACGTCCTGACTTTC
CASSYFPGVGANVLTF
>.|few|TRBJ1-1|TRBV19
TGTGCCAGTAGTATGGGCAGGATTGGCACTGAAGCTTTCTTT
CASSMGRIGTEAFF
>.|.|TRBJ1-3|TRBV19
TGTGCCAGTAGTATAGCATGGGGCGGCGGAAACACCATATATTTT
CASSIAWGGGNTIYF
>TRBD1|.|TRBJ2-2|TRBV28
TGTGCCAGCAAAACAGGGGCGAACACCGGGGAGCTGTTTTTT
CASKTGANTGELFF
>.|.|TRBJ2-5|TRBV15
TGTGCCACCAGCAGGGCCCACCGCTCCGGGGTAGAGACCCAGTACTTC
CATSRAHRSGVETQYF
>.|few|TRBJ2-6|TRBV5-1
TGCGCCAGCAGCACCCTTACCAGGGCCTCTGGGGCCAACGTCCTGACTTTC
CASSTLTRASGANVLTF
>.|once|TRBJ1-2|TRBV28
TGTGCCAGCAGGGGCCCCCAGCACGAGGGCGGCTACACCTTC
CASRGPQHEGGYTF
>.|.|TRBJ2-7|TRBV20-1
TGCAGTGCTAGAGATCCTCCTAAGCAGTACTTC
CSARDPPKQYF
>.|.|TRBJ1-1|TRBV18
TGTGCCAGCTCACCCGGGATGACTGAAGCTTTCTTT
CASSPGMTEAFF
>TRBD1|.|TRBJ1-1|TRBV9
TGTGCCAGCAGCGCCCATAGACAGGGGAGGACTGAAGCTTTCTTT
CASSAHRQGRTEAFF
>.|.|TRBJ2-1|TRBV7-2
TGTGCCAGCAGCTTCCAACAGTACAATGAGCAGTTCTTC
CASSFQQYNEQFF
>TRBD1|few|TRBJ1-2|TRBV10-3
TGTGCCATCAGTGGGGGGACAGGGGTTGGCTACACCTTC
CAISGGTGVGYTF